The rows below give T cell receptor beta chains drawn from one sample of a study of control samples from healthy donors and cancer patients. TCRdb keeps only in-frame clones here, not all; method: immunoSEQ multiplex PCR. This sample has 91,000 or so clones, with about nine tenths found just once. Sequencing was performed on blood. The receptors were gathered from a woman in her twenties or thirties in good health. The CDR3 runs from the conserved cysteine through the conserved F or W. A D gene is named only where the DNA matches it firmly. Where a row states a size, it is once, few, many or the class of an expanded clone; other rows omit it.

D	V	J	size	DNA	CDR3
-	TRBV7-2	TRBJ1-5	-	TGTGCCAGCAGCTTAACGGGTGGCCAGCCCCAGCATTTT	CASSLTGGQPQHF
TRBD2	TRBV11-2	TRBJ2-7	-	TGTGCCAGCAGCTTCGACTTAGCGGGAGGTCGGGAGCAGTACTTC	CASSFDLAGGREQYF
-	TRBV5-5	TRBJ1-2	-	TGTGCCAGCAGCTTGAGTGGGGAGGCCAACTATGGCTACACCTTC	CASSLSGEANYGYTF
-	TRBV30	TRBJ1-5	-	TGTGCCTGGACGGCGGAGTTTAATCAGCCCCAGCATTTT	CAWTAEFNQPQHF
-	TRBV7-2	TRBJ1-4	-	TGTGCCAGCAGCGCGGCAGGGAATAATGAAAAACTGTTTTTT	CASSAAGNNEKLFF
-	TRBV28	TRBJ1-3	-	TGTGCCAGCAGTTTCCCCAGAAGCTCTGGAAACACCATATATTTT	CASSFPRSSGNTIYF
-	TRBV19	TRBJ1-5	-	TGTGCCAGTAGTACGGACAGAAGCAATCAGCCCCAGCATTTT	CASSTDRSNQPQHF
-	TRBV5-4	TRBJ2-2	-	TGTGCCAGCAGCCCCTTGGGGGGCGCGCCCGGGGAGCTGTTTTTT	CASSPLGGAPGELFF
-	TRBV4-2	TRBJ1-2	-	TGTGCCAGCAGCCAAGATAGAGGTGGGCAGTACTATGGCTACACCTTC	CASSQDRGGQYYGYTF
TRBD1	TRBV9	TRBJ2-2	-	TGTGCCAGCAGCGCTGGACAGGGTCCCTTGAGAACCGGGGAGCTGTTTTTT	CASSAGQGPLRTGELFF
TRBD1	TRBV27	TRBJ1-3	-	TGTGCCAGCGCGGGACAGGGTAGGAGCACCATATATTTT	CASAGQGRSTIYF
-	TRBV6-5	TRBJ1-3	-	TGTGCCAGCAGTTACTCGGCAGCGGGCTCTGGAAACACCATATATTTT	CASSYSAAGSGNTIYF
TRBD1	TRBV18	TRBJ1-5	-	TGTGCCAGCTCACCGGGGACAGGGGGTAATCAGCCCCAGCATTTT	CASSPGTGGNQPQHF
-	TRBV5-1	TRBJ2-3	few	TGCGCCAGCAGCTTCACGGCCACCACAGATACGCAGTATTTT	CASSFTATTDTQYF
-	TRBV2	TRBJ2-1	once	TGTGCCAGAGTGACCCGGGACCCTGACCCGAGCTCCTACAATGAGCAGTTCTTC	CARVTRDPDPSSYNEQFF
-	TRBV6-1	TRBJ2-7	-	TGTGCCAGCAGTGAAGCGGGACTTCGATCAATTTACGAGCAGTACTTC	CASSEAGLRSIYEQYF
-	TRBV7-8	TRBJ2-5	-	TGTGCCAGCAGCTTAGGGGGGCTAGAGACCCAGTACTTC	CASSLGGLETQYF
-	TRBV30	TRBJ1-1	few	TGTGCCTGGAGTGTACTAGGAATTAACACTGAAGCTTTCTTT	CAWSVLGINTEAFF
TRBD1	TRBV14	TRBJ1-1	once	TGTGCCAGCAGCCACTCAGGGGGCGCGAAAGCTTTCTTT	CASSHSGGAKAFF
-	TRBV3-1/TRBV3-2	TRBJ1-3	-	TGTGCCAGCAGCCAGGAATTAATCGGGGGAAACACCATATATTTT	CASSQELIGGNTIYF
-	TRBV7-9	TRBJ1-5	-	TGTGCCAGCAGCCCCCGGGGGGGGGCCAATCAGCCCCAGCATTTT	CASSPRGGANQPQHF
TRBD1	TRBV9	TRBJ1-1	-	TGTGCCAGCAGCGGCCGGGACAGGGGGTTGGGTGACACTGAAGCTTTCTTT	CASSGRDRGLGDTEAFF
-	TRBV10-3	TRBJ1-1	-	TGTGCCATCAGTGAGAGGGACACCCGCACTGAAGCTTTCTTT	CAISERDTRTEAFF
TRBD1	TRBV7-9	TRBJ2-7	-	TGTGCCAGCAGCTTAGACAGGGGAGTCGGCTACGAGCAGTACTTC	CASSLDRGVGYEQYF
-	TRBV29-1	TRBJ1-4	-	TGCAGCGTCTTGGACGCCCGTGGACTGTTTTTT	CSVLDARGLFF
-	TRBV24-1	TRBJ1-1	-	TGTGCCACCAGTGATATTATGGCGTTCGACACTGAAGCTTTCTTT	CATSDIMAFDTEAFF
-	TRBV25-1	TRBJ2-3	-	TGTGCCAGCAGACTAGGGGGGCTCACAGATACGCAGTATTTT	CASRLGGLTDTQYF
-	TRBV5-1	TRBJ1-6	-	TGCGCCAGCAGCTTGAATTCTGCCATATCCACCCTCCACTTT	CASSLNSAISTLHF
-	TRBV7-8	TRBJ2-5	-	TGTGCCAGCAGCTTCAGGGGCCAGGGGGAGACCCAGTACTTC	CASSFRGQGETQYF
-	TRBV27	TRBJ1-5	-	TGTGCCAGCAGTTTAGAGGGTCGGGAACAGCCCCAGCATTTT	CASSLEGREQPQHF
TRBD1	TRBV6-5	TRBJ2-7	-	TGTGCCAGCAGTCCGTCGACAGGGGAGCAGTACTTC	CASSPSTGEQYF
TRBD1	TRBV7-8	TRBJ2-4	-	TGTGCCAGCAGCGCCGAAACAGGGGCGTTCGCCAAAAACATTCAGTACTTC	CASSAETGAFAKNIQYF
-	TRBV28	TRBJ2-3	-	TGTGCCAGCAGTTTCCCCCGGGTGGGTACCGGAGATACGCAGTATTTT	CASSFPRVGTGDTQYF
TRBD1	TRBV19	TRBJ2-2	-	TGTGCCAGTAGAATACAGGGGCGAATGACCGGGGAGCTGTTTTTT	CASRIQGRMTGELFF
-	TRBV2	TRBJ1-1	-	TGTGCCAGCAGTGAGGACAGAGCTTTCTTT	CASSEDRAFF
-	TRBV5-1	TRBJ1-1	-	TGCGCCAGCAGTCAAGAATGGGGGAGCAGGGCTTTCTTT	CASSQEWGSRAFF
TRBD1	TRBV19	TRBJ1-6	few	TGTGCCAGTAAGATAGAGGGGGCACCAAATTCACCCCTCCACTTT	CASKIEGAPNSPLHF
-	TRBV14	TRBJ1-6	-	TGTGCCAGCAAACCTACAACAGGGCCTTCACCCCTCCACTTT	CASKPTTGPSPLHF
TRBD1	TRBV4-2	TRBJ1-6	-	TGTGCCAGCAGCCTGACAGGGCTCGCTTTATTGGATAATTCACCCCTCCACTTT	CASSLTGLALLDNSPLHF
-	TRBV11-2	TRBJ1-2	-	TGTGCCAGCAGCTTAGAGGCTCGCGGGCGCGGCTATGGCTACACCTTC	CASSLEARGRGYGYTF
-	TRBV6-1	TRBJ2-1	-	TGTGCCAGCAGTGAGAGGGACGGTGAGCAGTTCTTC	CASSERDGEQFF
-	TRBV19	TRBJ2-1	-	TGTGCCAGTAAGGGGAGTTCGGGGAGCTCCTACAATGAGCAGTTCTTC	CASKGSSGSSYNEQFF
TRBD2	TRBV3-1/TRBV3-2	TRBJ2-5	-	TGTGCCAGCAGCCCGAGGACGGGAGGGTGGCAAGAGACCCAGTACTTC	CASSPRTGGWQETQYF
-	TRBV21-1	TRBJ2-7	-	TGTGCCAGCAGCTCTAGCGGGAGGAGGTACGAGCAGTACTTC	CASSSSGRRYEQYF
-	TRBV30	TRBJ1-2	-	TGTGCCTGGAGCCCGAAAAACAGGTTTAACTATGGCTACACCTTC	CAWSPKNRFNYGYTF
-	TRBV28	TRBJ1-1	-	TGTGCCAGCAGTATCTTTAAGGCTGAAGCTTTCTTT	CASSIFKAEAFF
TRBD2	TRBV6-5	TRBJ2-7	-	TGTGCCAGCAGTTACTCGATAGCGGGACCCGCCTACGAGCAGTACTTC	CASSYSIAGPAYEQYF
-	TRBV27	TRBJ2-5	-	TGTGCCAGCAGACGGACAAGATCAGTCCAAGAGACCCAGTACTTC	CASRRTRSVQETQYF
-	TRBV7-6	TRBJ2-1	-	TGTGCCAGCAGCTTAGTAGGGGGCTCCTACAATGAGCAGTTCTTC	CASSLVGGSYNEQFF